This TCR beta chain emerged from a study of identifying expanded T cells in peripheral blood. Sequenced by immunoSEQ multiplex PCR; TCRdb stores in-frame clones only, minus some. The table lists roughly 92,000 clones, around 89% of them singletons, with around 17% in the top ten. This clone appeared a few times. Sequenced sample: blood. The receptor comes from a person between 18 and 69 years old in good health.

CDR3 region: CASSQDMTGNQPQHF. In nucleotides, the CDR3 is TGTGCCAGCAGCCAGGACATGACTGGCAATCAGCCCCAGCATTTT. J is TRBJ1-5 and V is TRBV2; TRBD1 is a possible D gene (5 bases). Germline V lookup: CDR1 SNHLY, CDR2 FYNNEI. V dropped 6 bases and J dropped 2 bases, with 14 bases sitting between them. The CDR3 totals 15 residues.